This T cell receptor beta chain is from a study of tissue T cells after allogeneic stem cell transplantation (dated by TCRdb to 2021 to 2024). Background for the entire study: The study profiled TCR beta repertoires across many tissues from research autopsies of patients with and without GVHD, plus mouse models of GVHD. The human part of the study was a prospective observational study with no blinding and no randomization.

A remark on this clone: This receptor's antigen is unknown. Gene names and germline sequences refer to the mouse in this case. The read ends 1 residue early relative to the CDR3; the germline J gene fills the gap.

The receptor library was made with the immunoSEQ multiplex PCR assay. TCRbeta CDR3 sequencing was done by Adaptive Biotechnologies at survey depth, reporting CDR3 sequences, V/J genes, productive frequency and template counts. TCR beta CDR3 regions were amplified from genomic DNA rather than RNA. As for the original processing: Pairwise repertoire overlap between tissues was quantified with Jensen-Shannon divergence, where 1 means complete divergence and 0 identical. Tissues were grouped by single-linkage agglomerative hierarchical clustering of pairwise JSD values, and the clustering results were shown as dendrograms. GLIPH2 was run on all patient samples with simulation_depth 1000, kmer_min_depth 3 and cdr3_length_cutoff 8, and groups with more than two unique CDR3s were retained. A standardized tissue-overlap score was generated by extrapolating Jaccard GLIPH-group overlap across patients to a standard repertoire size of 1000 clones. To look at how diversity was associated with clinical or experimental variables, linear mixed-effect models were used, with tissue treated as a fixed effect and individual treated as a random effect. TCRdb obtained this table from immuneACCESS and retained in-frame rearrangements with V and J assigned. These tables miss some clones; where compared with another copy, unresolved V genes account for less than half of the shortfall, and the remainder is unexplained. The DNA gave D and trimming, while V, J and clone size come from that table. This sample holds approximately 47,000 clones; 73% were observed only once. About 0.7% of the sample rests with the top ten.

Overall study results and their limits: The patient cohort was small and varied clinically, and sampling depth was recognized as a limitation. The study did not establish which tissue TCRs were alloreactive or antigen-specific, and some clones may have been host cells that persisted. Within patients, how anatomically similar tissues were was a major factor shaping TCR repertoire composition, regardless of disease or transplant status. Few T cell clones were found to be shared across patients, but shared repertoire signatures across patients were revealed in a tissue-specific fashion by motif-based clustering. In both patients and mice, T cells from blood and spleen covered only a limited part of the TCR repertoire found in tissues.

For CDR1 and CDR2, the germline V gene (reference sequence) lists SNHLY and FYNGKV. V has 2 bases trimmed and J has 1 base trimmed; junction bases matching no gene number 0. The CDR3 contains 14 residues, cysteine and phenylalanine counted. Of the CDR3's DNA, 39 bases were read; they are in frame from base 1. Material for sequencing was sorted cells pooled from one or two spleens. This clonotype originated in a pool of C57BL/6 mice in good health. Here the chain combines TRBV3 and TRBJ2-3, with 7 junctional bases fitting TRBD1. The CDR3 bases that were read are TGTGCCAGCAGCTTACAGGGGGGTGCAGAAACGCTGTAT. It specifies CASSLQGGAETLY. The whole CDR3 protein is CASSLQGGAETLYF.